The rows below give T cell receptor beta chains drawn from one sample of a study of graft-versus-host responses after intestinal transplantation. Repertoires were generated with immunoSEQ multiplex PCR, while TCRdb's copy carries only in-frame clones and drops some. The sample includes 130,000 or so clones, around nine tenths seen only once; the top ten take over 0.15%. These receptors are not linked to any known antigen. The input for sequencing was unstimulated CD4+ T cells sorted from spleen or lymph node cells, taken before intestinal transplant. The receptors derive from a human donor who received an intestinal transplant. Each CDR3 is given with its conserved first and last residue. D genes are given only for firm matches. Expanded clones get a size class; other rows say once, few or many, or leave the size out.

CASSLDGRYAYEQYF | TGTGCCAGCAGCTTAGATGGCCGCTACGCCTACGAGCAGTACTTC | TRBV11-2 | . | . | TRBJ2-7 | 15
CASSFGRAASTDTQYF | TGCGCCAGCAGCTTTGGCCGGGCGGCTAGCACAGATACGCAGTATTTT | TRBV5-1 | . | . | TRBJ2-3 | 16
CASSATGTGLYSNQPQHF | TGTGCCAGCAGTGCTACCGGGACAGGTTTATATAGCAATCAGCCCCAGCATTTT | TRBV6-1 | TRBD1 | . | TRBJ1-5 | 18
CASSAWREREQFF | TGTGCCAGCAGCGCATGGAGGGAACGTGAGCAGTTCTTC | TRBV6-5 | . | once | TRBJ2-1 | 13
CASSPGTEVYEQYF | TGTGCCAGCTCACCAGGGACAGAAGTATACGAGCAGTACTTC | TRBV18 | TRBD1 | . | TRBJ2-7 | 14
CASDRALSLNTEAFF | TGTGCCAGCGACCGGGCCTTAAGCTTGAACACTGAAGCTTTCTTT | TRBV6-1 | . | . | TRBJ1-1 | 15
CATRPGQARPYEQYF | TGTGCCACTCGCCCCGGGCAGGCCAGGCCCTACGAGCAGTACTTC | TRBV6-1 | . | . | TRBJ2-7 | 15
CASSLVSGDSPLHF | TGCGCCAGCAGCTTGGTGTCAGGGGACTCACCCCTCCACTTT | TRBV5-1 | . | few | TRBJ1-6 | 14
CASSPTRGDGNTIYF | TGTGCCAGCTCACCAACCAGGGGGGATGGAAACACCATATATTTT | TRBV18 | TRBD1 | once | TRBJ1-3 | 15
CASSLRQLQETQYF | TGTGCCAGCAGCTTGCGACAGCTCCAAGAGACCCAGTACTTC | TRBV7-9 | . | . | TRBJ2-5 | 14
CARSLVTGMRGRTIYEQYF | TGTGCCAGAAGCCTCGTTACAGGGATGAGGGGTAGAACGATCTACGAGCAGTACTTC | TRBV5-3 | . | . | TRBJ2-7 | 19
CASSLGLAGPYNEQFF | TGCGCCAGCAGCTTAGGACTAGCGGGGCCCTACAATGAGCAGTTCTTC | TRBV10-1 | TRBD2 | . | TRBJ2-1 | 16
CASSQSLYEQYF | TGTGCCAGCAGCCAATCCCTCTACGAGCAGTACTTC | TRBV14 | . | once | TRBJ2-7 | 12
CASSLRGYEQYF | TGTGCCAGCAGCTTAAGGGGTTACGAGCAGTACTTC | TRBV11-1 | . | . | TRBJ2-7 | 12
CASSEPSGYEQYF | TGCGCCAGCAGCGAACCTAGCGGCTACGAGCAGTACTTC | TRBV5-1 | TRBD2 | . | TRBJ2-7 | 13
CASTPRGGAAYGYTF | TGTGCCAGCACCCCCCGCGGAGGTGCAGCCTATGGCTACACCTTC | TRBV27 | . | . | TRBJ1-2 | 15
CASSPPTANYGYTF | TGTGCCAGCAGTCCCCCGACGGCCAACTATGGCTACACCTTC | TRBV6-5 | . | . | TRBJ1-2 | 14
CASSLDQGNSPLHF | TGTGCCAGCAGCTTAGACCAGGGTAATTCACCCCTCCACTTT | TRBV7-9 | . | . | TRBJ1-6 | 14